This T cell receptor (beta chain) stems from a study of T-cell reconstitution after alpha-beta-depleted transplantation in children (TCRdb year 2016). About the full investigation: T-cell immune reconstitution after TCRalphabeta/CD19-depleted allogeneic hematopoietic cell transplantation in children was quantitatively tracked in the study by means of TCR repertoire profiling.

Unmatched junction bases come to 20, with V trimmed by 7 bases and J by 0 bases. The germline V gene encodes CDR1 SQVTM and CDR2 ANQGSEA. The CDR3 starts with the cysteine, ends with the phenylalanine, and has 19 residues. Only the CDR3 DNA is retained, 57 bases long and in frame from the first base. Study-wide findings and limitations: Over the following months the frequencies of hyperexpanded clones went down, and after one year T-cell counts and TCRbeta diversity were mostly credited to newly produced T cells. In some patients, the high TCRbeta diversity seen at day 60 was put down to recipient T cells and intrathymic progenitors that had survived conditioning. About two months after transplant, the apparently early recovery of alphabetaT-cell counts reportedly depended on just several hundred clones that had expanded rapidly and came from non-depleted graft cells.

The sample's treatment or condition label is to be understood as: allogeneic hematopoietic cell transplantation with graft depleted of TCRalphabeta T cells and CD19 B cells. Transplant recipients were children who received TCRalphabeta/CD19-depleted allogeneic hematopoietic cell grafts. On this clonotype: What antigen it recognizes has not been identified. No qualities accompany the bases; no much larger clone lies one base away.

Library preparation employed PCR. Sequenced using an Illumina HiSeq 2500. To normalize quantification of the TCRbeta repertoire, the TCR libraries were built with molecular barcoding that relied on unique molecular identifiers. Starting from the raw public reads, TCRdb applied fastp trimming at Q25, assembled clones with MiXCR and retained in-frame beta chains. A single entry per CDR3 protein holds the most common genes and DNA from its merged rows. The sample has 700,000 to 950,000 distinct CDR3 sequences on record, 16% of them singletons. The top ten hold approximately 4.5% of the sample. The sample consisted of PBMCs, mostly from graft donor cells, taken 360 days after TCRalphabeta/CD19-depleted stem cell transplant. The V gene is TRBV29-1 and the J gene is TRBJ1-4, with 7 central nucleotides matching TRBD1. This receptor was identified in a male patient younger than 18 who had a stem cell transplant for acute lymphoblastic leukemia, so the T cells may come from the graft donor. Here the CDR3 is given as CSAVQQGEVKMATNEKLFF. The nucleotides read TGCAGCGCCGTACAGCAGGGGGAAGTTAAGATGGCAACTAATGAAAAACTGTTTTTT.